This T cell receptor beta chain was sequenced in a study of blood T cell repertoires in COVID-19. Study information: From T cells, B-cell-depleted T cells, or PBMCs came the material, which was cDNA or gDNA.

Only in-frame clones appear in the TCRdb table, and some are missing; sequencing was by immunoSEQ multiplex PCR. The top ten hold 6.5% to 8% of the sample, which has roughly 290,000 clones, around 90% seen once. This receptor was identified in a young woman with COVID-19, enrolled during active disease. The sequenced sample was peripheral blood.

CDR3 region: CARQIDSQLSWGGNTIYF. The CDR3, as DNA: TGTGCCAGACAAATTGACAGCCAGCTCTCCTGGGGTGGAAACACCATATATTTT. This chain joins TRBV19 and TRBJ1-3; TRBD1 is a possible D gene (5 bases). Germline V gene lookup returns CDR1 LNHDA and CDR2 SQIVND (reference sequence). V lost 9 bases to trimming and J lost 3 bases, with 27 bases between them. The CDR3 is 18 residues long.